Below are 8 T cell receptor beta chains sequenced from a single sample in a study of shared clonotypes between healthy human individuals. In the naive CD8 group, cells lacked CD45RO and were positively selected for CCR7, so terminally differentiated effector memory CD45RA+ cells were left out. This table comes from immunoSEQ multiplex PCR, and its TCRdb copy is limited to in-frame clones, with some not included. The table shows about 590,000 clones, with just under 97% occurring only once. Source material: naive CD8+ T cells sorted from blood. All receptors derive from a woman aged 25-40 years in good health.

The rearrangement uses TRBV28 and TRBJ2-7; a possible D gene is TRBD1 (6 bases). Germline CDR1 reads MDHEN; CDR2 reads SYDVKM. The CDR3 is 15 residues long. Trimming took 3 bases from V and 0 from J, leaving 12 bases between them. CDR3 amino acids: CASSFTQGLSYEQYF. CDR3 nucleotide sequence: TGTGCCAGCAGTTTCACACAGGGCCTCTCCTACGAGCAGTACTTC.

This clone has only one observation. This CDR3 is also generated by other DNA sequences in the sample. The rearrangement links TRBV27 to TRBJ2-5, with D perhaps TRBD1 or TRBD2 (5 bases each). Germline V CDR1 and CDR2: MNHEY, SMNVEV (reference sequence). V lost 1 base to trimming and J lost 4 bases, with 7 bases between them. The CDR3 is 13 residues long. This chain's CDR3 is CASSLWGRETQYF. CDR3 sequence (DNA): TGTGCCAGCAGTTTATGGGGACGAGAGACCCAGTACTTC.

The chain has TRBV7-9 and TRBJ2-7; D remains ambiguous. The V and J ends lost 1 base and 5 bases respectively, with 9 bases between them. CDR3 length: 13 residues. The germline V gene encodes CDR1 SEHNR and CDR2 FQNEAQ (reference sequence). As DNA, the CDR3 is TGTGCCAGCAGCTTAGTTACAGCCAACGAGCAGTACTTC. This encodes CASSLVTANEQYF.

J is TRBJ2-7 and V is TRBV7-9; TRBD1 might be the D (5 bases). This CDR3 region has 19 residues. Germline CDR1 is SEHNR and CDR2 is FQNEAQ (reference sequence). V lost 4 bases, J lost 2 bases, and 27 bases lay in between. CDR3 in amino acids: CASSSMSKTSTETAYEQYF. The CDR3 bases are TGTGCCAGCAGCTCAATGTCCAAAACCTCTACAGAGACAGCCTACGAGCAGTACTTC.

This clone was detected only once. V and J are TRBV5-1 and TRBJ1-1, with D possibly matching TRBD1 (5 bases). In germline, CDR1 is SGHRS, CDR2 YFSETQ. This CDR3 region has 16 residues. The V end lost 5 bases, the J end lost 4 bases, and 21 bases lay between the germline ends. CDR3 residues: CASRGLPTVASTEAFF. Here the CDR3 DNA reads TGCGCCAGCAGGGGACTACCCACAGTGGCGAGCACTGAAGCTTTCTTT.

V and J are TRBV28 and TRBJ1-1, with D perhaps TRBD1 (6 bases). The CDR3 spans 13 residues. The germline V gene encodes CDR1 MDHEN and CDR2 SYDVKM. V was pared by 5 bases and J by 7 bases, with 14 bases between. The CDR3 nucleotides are TGTGCCAGCAGTCTGACTGACAGGAGTGAAGCTTTCTTT. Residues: CASSLTDRSEAFF.

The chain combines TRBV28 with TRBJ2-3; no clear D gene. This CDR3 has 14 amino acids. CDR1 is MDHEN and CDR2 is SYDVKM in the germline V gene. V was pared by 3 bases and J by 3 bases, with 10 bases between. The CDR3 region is CASSFRLGTDTQYF. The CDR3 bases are TGTGCCAGCAGTTTCCGACTCGGGACAGATACGCAGTATTTT.

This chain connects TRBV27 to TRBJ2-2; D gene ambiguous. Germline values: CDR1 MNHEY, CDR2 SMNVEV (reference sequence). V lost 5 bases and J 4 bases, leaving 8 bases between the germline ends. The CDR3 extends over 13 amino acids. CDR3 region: CASSPRGTGELFF. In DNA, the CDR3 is TGTGCCAGCAGTCCCCGCGGCACCGGGGAGCTGTTTTTT.